The 20 T cell receptor beta chains below come from one sample, sequenced in a study of Graves' ophthalmopathy and Graves' hyperthyroidism. The sequenced template was RNA, covering the TCR beta CDR3 region. After a first-round RT-PCR with HTBI primers, a second-round multiplex PCR was run. A single record per CDR3 protein comes from TCRdb applying MiXCR to the multiplex PCR reads. The sample lists a few hundred thousand distinct CDR3 sequences; about a sixth were seen once. Sequenced sample: peripheral blood. The receptors were gathered from an adult woman with stable Graves' hyperthyroidism.

This clonotype was recorded many times. The V and J genes are TRBV12-3 or TRBV12-4 and TRBJ2-7; 7 nucleotides line up with TRBD1. The V gene end was trimmed by 2 bases and the J gene end by 3 bases; junction bases not matched to a gene: 10. CDR3 length equals 16 residues. In nucleotides, the CDR3 is TGTGCCAGCAGTTTAAAGGGGGCTAGCCGCGACTACGAGCAGTACTTC. Translating gives CASSLKGASRDYEQYF.

This clonotype was observed many times. The chain couples TRBV7-2 to TRBJ1-5; D is perhaps TRBD1 (6 bases). The CDR3 contains 14 residues. The V gene's germline CDR1 is SGHTA and CDR2 FQGNSA. V lost 3 bases to trimming and J lost 7 bases, with 13 bases between them. The CDR3 DNA reads as TGTGCCAGCAGCTTCAGGGGATCGTGGCAGCCCCAGCATTTT. The encoded protein is CASSFRGSWQPQHF.

This clonotype came up many times. The rearrangement links TRBV19 to TRBJ2-2; D perhaps matches TRBD1 (5 bases). The germline gives CDR1 LNHDA, CDR2 SQIVND (reference sequence). The CDR3 covers 14 residues. V lost 10 bases and J lost 0, with 12 bases in between. The CDR3 DNA reads TGTGCCACTGCGGACATAACGAACACCGGGGAGCTGTTTTTT. It translates to CATADITNTGELFF.

This clonotype was seen only a few times. The chain recombines TRBV5-8 with TRBJ2-4; TRBD2 might be the D (6 bases). Germline assignment: CDR1 SGHTS and CDR2 YDEGEE. The CDR3 is made up of 17 amino acids. V lost 3 bases, J lost 0 bases, and 16 bases lay in between. CDR3 loop: CASSSPNPGRAKNIQYF. The CDR3 DNA is TGTGCCAGCAGCTCCCCGAATCCCGGGAGAGCCAAAAACATTCAGTACTTC.

This clonotype has only one observation. V is TRBV12-3 or TRBV12-4 and J is TRBJ1-6; 8 nucleotides line up with TRBD1. V shed 4 bases and J 9 bases; nucleotides not matched to a gene: 5. CDR3 size: 14 residues. The CDR3 DNA reads as TGTGCCAGCAGTTCCAGGGGGCCCAGTTCACCCCTCCACTTT. It translates to CASSSRGPSSPLHF.

This clonotype was detected only a few times. The J gene is TRBJ1-5, the V gene TRBV20-1, with 10 nucleotides matching TRBD1. Germline V gives CDR1 DFQATT, CDR2 SNEGSKA (reference sequence). This CDR3 is built from 15 residues. Trimming removed 3 bases from V and 6 bases from J; junction bases left unmatched: 8. DNA of the CDR3: TGCAGTGCTAGGTTTGGGGGACAGGGGAGTCAGCCCCAGCATTTT. This sequence encodes CSARFGGQGSQPQHF.

Many counts were recorded for this clonotype. The rearrangement joins TRBV2 to TRBJ1-3, with D maybe TRBD1 (5 bases). The CDR3 covers 15 residues. The V gene's germline CDR1 is SNHLY and CDR2 FYNNEI. V was pared by 5 bases and J by 1 base, with 12 bases between. The CDR3 DNA sequence: TGTGCCAGCAGTCGACGGGGGGGTTCTGGAAACACCATATATTTT. This translates into CASSRRGGSGNTIYF.

This clonotype was seen repeatedly, ten times or more. The chain uses TRBV20-1 and TRBJ2-3; D could derive from TRBD1 or TRBD2 (5 bases each). This CDR3 has 14 amino acids. V gave up 3 bases and J gave up 3 bases, with 13 bases separating them. CDR1 DFQATT and CDR2 SNEGSKA come from the germline V gene (reference sequence). CDR3 loop: CSARRGVNTDTQYF. CDR3 nucleotides: TGCAGTGCTAGGAGAGGGGTAAATACAGATACGCAGTATTTT.

This clonotype came up many times. V usage is TRBV20-1 and J usage is TRBJ2-7, with D perhaps matching TRBD1 (5 bases). The CDR3 has 13 residues. The germline gives CDR1 DFQATT, CDR2 SNEGSKA (reference sequence). V lost 6 bases and J lost 3, with 15 bases in between. The DNA for the CDR3 is TGCAGTGCCCCAGACAGTGACGGCTACGAGCAGTACTTC. It yields the protein CSAPDSDGYEQYF.

At least ten counts were recorded for this clonotype. The chain is built from TRBV7-9 and TRBJ2-5; D is unresolved. The germline gives CDR1 SEHNR, CDR2 FQNEAQ (reference sequence). The V and J ends lost 0 bases and 2 bases respectively, with 7 bases between them. This CDR3 comprises 14 residues. The CDR3 region is CASSLARSQETQYF. CDR3 sequence (DNA): TGTGCCAGCAGCTTAGCGCGGTCTCAAGAGACCCAGTACTTC. Supplemented by reference TRBV7-9 and TRBJ2-5, the full variable domain reads DTGVSQNPRHKITKRGQNVTFRCDPISEHNRLYWYRQTLGQGPEFLTYFQNEAQLEKSRLLSDRFSAERPKGSFSTLEIQRTEQGDSAMYLCASSLARSQETQYFGPGTRLLVL.

This clonotype came up many times. The rearrangement links TRBV20-1 to TRBJ1-5; D is ambiguous. Germline lookup yields CDR1 DFQATT and CDR2 SNEGSKA (reference sequence). V shed 7 bases and J shed 0 bases, with 13 bases lying between them. The CDR3 sequence is 14 residues long. CDR3 region: CSVPHTNSNQPQHF. CDR3 bases: TGCAGTGTCCCCCACACTAATAGCAATCAGCCCCAGCATTTT.

In its sample, this clonotype was seen many times. The rearrangement joins TRBV13 to TRBJ1-1; D is possibly TRBD1 (6 bases). Trimming shortened V by 6 bases and J by 1 base, and 21 bases separated the two germline ends. The CDR3 is 17 residues long. Germline CDR1 PRHDT, CDR2 FYEKMQ (reference sequence). CDR3 bases: TGTGCCAGCAGACAATACTCGTCGGGGGGCCCGAACACTGAAGCTTTCTTT. Its translation is CASRQYSSGGPNTEAFF.

V is TRBV28 and J is TRBJ1-6, with D possibly matching TRBD1 (5 bases). Trimming removed 4 bases from V and 3 bases from J, with 13 bases in between. This CDR3 is built from 16 residues. In germline, CDR1 is MDHEN, CDR2 SYDVKM. CDR3 region: CASSYLGRGYNSPLHF. The CDR3 DNA reads TGTGCCAGCAGTTACCTGGGGAGGGGCTATAATTCACCCCTCCACTTT.

The rearrangement joins TRBV7-2 to TRBJ2-4; D uncertain. V was trimmed by 7 bases and J by 4 bases, leaving 14 bases between them. The CDR3 contains 14 residues. The germline V gene has CDR1 SGHTA and CDR2 FQGNSA. The CDR3 DNA reads as TGTGCCAGCACCCCCCGCTTAGGGAAAAACATTCAGTACTTC. It codes for CASTPRLGKNIQYF.

This clonotype was seen many times. This chain joins TRBV2 and TRBJ2-7, with TRBD1 as a possible D gene (6 bases). The CDR3 loop spans 14 amino acids. Trimming pared 7 bases from V and 2 bases from J, leaving 15 bases between. Germline values: CDR1 SNHLY, CDR2 FYNNEI. The CDR3 nucleotides are TGTGCCAGCACCAGGACAGACCTAACCTACGAGCAGTACTTC. It yields the protein CASTRTDLTYEQYF.

A note on this clonotype: This may be a read error: a much more frequent sequence differs by one nucleotide. The V gene is TRBV20-1, the J gene TRBJ2-7; tentative D call: TRBD1 (5 bases). The length of the CDR3 is 12 residues. Germline V lookup: CDR1 DFQATT, CDR2 SNEGSKA (reference sequence). Here the CDR3 reads CGATAEVDEQYF. The CDR3, as DNA: TGCGGTGCGACAGCAGAAGTGGATGAGCAGTACTTC.

In its sample, this clonotype was seen many times. The rearrangement uses TRBV6-5 and TRBJ1-2, with 7 positions matching TRBD1. The CDR3 contains 16 residues. V lost 2 bases to trimming and J lost 0 bases; unmatched junction nucleotides: 6. Germline V gene sequence: CDR1 MNHEY, CDR2 SVGAGI. The CDR3 nucleotides are TGTGCCAGCAGTTACAGAGCGGGACAGCCTAACTATGGCTACACCTTC. Encoded protein: CASSYRAGQPNYGYTF.

The J gene is TRBJ2-5, the V gene TRBV20-1; D might be TRBD2 (5 bases). In germline, CDR1 is DFQATT, CDR2 SNEGSKA (reference sequence). The CDR3 spans 12 residues. The CDR3 DNA is TGCGGTGGAGGACTGCTGACAGAGACCCAGTACTTC. Protein product: CGGGLLTETQYF.

This clonotype was detected ten times or more. The gene calls are TRBV19 and TRBJ2-2; no reliable D call. The CDR3 covers 11 residues. Germline assignment: CDR1 LNHDA and CDR2 SQIVND (reference sequence). Trimming left V 7 bases short and J 7 bases short, with 7 bases between. The CDR3 DNA reads as TGTGCCAGTACCCCCGGCGGGGAGCTGTTTTTT. This gives the protein CASTPGGELFF.

This chain joins TRBV12-3 or TRBV12-4 and TRBJ2-5, with a possible D match to TRBD2 (6 bases). This CDR3 comprises 14 residues. The V end lost 5 bases, the J end lost 2 bases, and 12 bases lay between the germline ends. The CDR3 sequence is CASSNGLPQETQYF. The CDR3 DNA sequence: TGTGCCAGCAGTAACGGACTACCACAAGAGACCCAGTACTTC.